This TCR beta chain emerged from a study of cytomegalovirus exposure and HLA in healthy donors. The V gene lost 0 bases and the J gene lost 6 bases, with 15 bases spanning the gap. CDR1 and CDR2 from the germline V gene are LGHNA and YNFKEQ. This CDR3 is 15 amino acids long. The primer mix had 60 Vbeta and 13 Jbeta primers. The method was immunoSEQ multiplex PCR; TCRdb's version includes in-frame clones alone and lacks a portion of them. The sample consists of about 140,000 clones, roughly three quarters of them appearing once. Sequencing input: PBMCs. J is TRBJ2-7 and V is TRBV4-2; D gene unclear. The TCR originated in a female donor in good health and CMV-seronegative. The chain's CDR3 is CASSQDQASVGEQYF. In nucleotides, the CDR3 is TGTGCCAGCAGCCAAGATCAGGCCTCAGTAGGCGAGCAGTACTTC.